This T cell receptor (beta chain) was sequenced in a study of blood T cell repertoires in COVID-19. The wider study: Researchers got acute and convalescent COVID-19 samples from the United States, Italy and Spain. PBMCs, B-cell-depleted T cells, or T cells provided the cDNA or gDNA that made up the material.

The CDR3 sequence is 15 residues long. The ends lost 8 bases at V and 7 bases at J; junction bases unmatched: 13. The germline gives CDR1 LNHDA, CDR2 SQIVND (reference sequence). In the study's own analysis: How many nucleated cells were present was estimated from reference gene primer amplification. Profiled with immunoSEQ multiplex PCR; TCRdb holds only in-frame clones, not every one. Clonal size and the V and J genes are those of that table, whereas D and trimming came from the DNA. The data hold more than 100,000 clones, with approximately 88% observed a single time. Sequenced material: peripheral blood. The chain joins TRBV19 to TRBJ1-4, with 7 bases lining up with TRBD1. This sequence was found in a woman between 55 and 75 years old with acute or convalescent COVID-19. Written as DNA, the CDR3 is TGTGCCAGTTGTAGAAGGGCTCAGGGGGGTGAAAAACTGTTTTTT. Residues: CASCRRAQGGEKLFF.